This TCR beta chain appears in the sequencing data of a study of T-cell reconstitution after alpha-beta-depleted transplantation in children. Study observations and caveats: Several hundred rapidly expanded clones from non-depleted graft cells reportedly supplied alpha-beta T cells about two months post-transplant. Newly generated T cells supplied most T-cell counts and diversity one year post-transplant.

This clonotype appeared many times. Its target is not known. The length of the CDR3 is 15 residues. From germline, CDR1 is MNHEY and CDR2 SVGEGT. J gave up 3 bases and V 8 bases, and 8 bases lay outside the gene matches. Unique molecular identifiers were used in preparing the TCRbeta library. Using its own MiXCR run on the PCR reads, TCRdb lists one record per CDR3 protein. This sample has some 180,000 distinct CDR3 sequences; around 7% occur once, and the top ten carry less than 7%. V gene TRBV6-2 or TRBV6-3 combines with J gene TRBJ2-5, with TRBD2 identical over 11 bases. This receptor was taken from a boy younger than 10 with acute lymphoblastic leukemia, due to receive a stem cell transplant. This specimen was PBMCs, taken before TCRalphabeta/CD19-depleted stem cell transplant. CDR3 amino acids: CASWRLAGPKETQYF. In DNA form, the CDR3 reads TGTGCCAGCTGGAGACTAGCGGGGCCGAAAGAGACCCAGTACTTC.